This passage covers 14 T cell receptor beta chains from one sample sequenced in a study of blood T cell repertoires in COVID-19. Clones were sequenced by immunoSEQ multiplex PCR, and TCRdb holds only the in-frame ones, with some missing. The sample consists of 210,000 or so clones, approximately 80% of them appearing once. The source material was PBMCs or T cells enriched from blood (not recorded which). The receptors were sampled from a man aged 25 to 40 with acute COVID-19.

The gene calls are TRBV5-6 and TRBJ2-7; D remains ambiguous. CDR1 is SGHDT and CDR2 is YYEEEE in the germline V gene. The V end was cut by 0 bases, the J end by 1 base, with 11 bases between. This CDR3 spans 15 amino acids. The CDR3 DNA reads TGTGCCAGCAGCTTGGATGTTTCGAGATCCTACGAGCAGTACTTC. Protein product: CASSLDVSRSYEQYF.

This clone has only one observation. The chain recombines TRBV10-3 with TRBJ1-2, with D unresolved. Trimming pared 0 bases from V and 0 bases from J, leaving 8 bases between. The germline gives CDR1 ENHRY, CDR2 SYGVKD. The CDR3 runs 15 residues. CDR3 nucleotide sequence: TGTGCCATCAGTGAGTCTGGCAGTTCTAACTATGGCTACACCTTC. Its protein product is CAISESGSSNYGYTF.

V is TRBV2 and J is TRBJ1-2; 8 nucleotides agree with TRBD1. J was trimmed by 8 bases and V by 2 bases; bases with no gene match: 10. The CDR3 length is 15 residues. Germline V gene sequence: CDR1 SNHLY, CDR2 FYNNEI. CDR3: CASSEYDGQGQGYTF. In nucleotides, the CDR3 is TGTGCCAGCAGTGAATACGACGGACAGGGACAAGGCTACACCTTC.

The chain joins TRBV12-5 to TRBJ2-2; D gene unclear. The CDR3 has 16 amino acids. From germline, CDR1 is LGHNT and CDR2 FRNRAP. V lost 3 bases to trimming and J lost 0 bases, with 11 bases between them. The CDR3 loop reads CASGFQISANTGELFF. CDR3 DNA: TGTGCTAGTGGTTTTCAGATCTCCGCGAACACCGGGGAGCTGTTTTTT.

The chain is built from TRBV6-4 and TRBJ2-5; 7 bases fit TRBD1. The CDR3 contains 14 residues. Losses at the gene ends were 11 bases for V and 4 bases for J; bases not matched to a gene: 13. Germline values: CDR1 MRHNA, CDR2 SNTAGT. CDR3 coding DNA: TGTGCCGGCCCGGTAACAGGGGAGCGAGAGACCCAGTACTTC. Residues: CAGPVTGERETQYF.

This chain joins TRBV14 and TRBJ2-1, with 8 bases matching TRBD1. Germline lookup yields CDR1 SGHDN and CDR2 FVKESK. V was pared by 4 bases and J by 7 bases, with 6 bases of the junction left unmatched. The CDR3 contains 14 residues. In nucleotides, the CDR3 is TGTGCCAGCAGCCCCCGGACAGGGCGGAATGAGCAGTTCTTC. This sequence encodes CASSPRTGRNEQFF.

With regard to this clone: Sequence at one end of the junction differs from germline and may be a read error. This sequence joins TRBV3-1 (or the pseudogene TRBV3-2) and TRBJ1-2; a weak D match, TRBD1 (6 bases). CDR3 length: 11 residues. The germline V gene encodes CDR1 LGHDT and CDR2 YNNKEL (reference sequence). CDR3 coding DNA: TGTGCCAGCAGCCGGGGACATAGCTTCCGCTTC. Its translation: CASSRGHSFRF.

This chain uses TRBV5-4 with TRBJ2-1, with D perhaps matching TRBD1 (5 bases). The CDR3 spans 15 residues. Germline CDR1 and CDR2: SGHNT and YYREEE (reference sequence). V lost 6 bases and J 9 bases, leaving 22 bases between the germline ends. DNA for the CDR3: TGTGCCAGCAACTCCCCGCAGATGGGTCAGGGTGAGCAGTTCTTC. Translating it yields CASNSPQMGQGEQFF.

V and J are TRBV9 and TRBJ1-3; D is ambiguous. V shed 3 bases and J shed 2 bases, with 9 bases lying between them. The germline CDR1 and CDR2 sequences are SGDLS and YYNGEE. CDR3 length: 14 residues. The CDR3 bases are TGTGCCAGCAGCGCCGGCGGAGCTGGAAACACCATATATTTT. It yields the protein CASSAGGAGNTIYF.

CDR3 residues: CASSYLGGSPYEQYF. DNA for the CDR3: TGTGCCAGCAGCTACCTAGGAGGCTCGCCCTACGAGCAGTACTTC. V is TRBV7-6 and J is TRBJ2-7; perhaps TRBD2 as D (5 bases). Germline V gene lookup returns CDR1 SGHVS and CDR2 FNYEAQ. Trimming left V 4 bases short and J 2 bases short, with 15 bases between. The CDR3 is made up of 15 amino acids.

The chain uses TRBV6-6 and TRBJ1-2; the D is unclear. The CDR3 has 16 residues. The V and J ends lost 2 bases and 0 bases respectively, with 13 bases between them. Germline CDR1 is MNHNY and CDR2 is SVGAGI (reference sequence). The CDR3 DNA is TGTGCCAGCAGTTACGGAACTCAGGCTTCTAACTATGGCTACACCTTC. It codes for CASSYGTQASNYGYTF.

The gene calls are TRBV2 and TRBJ2-7; no clear D. V shed 6 bases and J shed 7 bases, with 19 bases lying between them. The CDR3 length is 14 residues. The germline V gene has CDR1 SNHLY and CDR2 FYNNEI. CDR3 coding DNA: TGTGCCAGCAGCCTTCACCCCGCTCGACAAGAGCAGTACTTC. This gives the protein CASSLHPARQEQYF.

This chain links TRBV2 with TRBJ2-7; 8 bases fit TRBD1. CDR1 and CDR2 from the germline V gene are SNHLY and FYNNEI. There are 13 residues in the CDR3. With V trimmed by 8 bases and J by 0 bases, 3 bases remained unmatched. CDR3 region: CASGTGHSYEQYF. Written as DNA, the CDR3 is TGTGCCAGCGGGACAGGTCACTCCTACGAGCAGTACTTC.

This clone was recorded only once. J is TRBJ1-4 and V is TRBV2; TRBD1 matches 7 bases. The CDR3 sequence is 13 residues long. Looked up from germline, CDR1 is SNHLY and CDR2 is FYNNEI. Trimming took 3 bases from V and 6 from J; bases not matched to a gene: 1. CDR3: CASSEGQHEKLFF. CDR3 nucleotide sequence: TGTGCCAGCAGTGAGGGACAGCATGAAAAACTGTTTTTT.